This TCR beta chain is drawn from a study of blood T cells in healthy people across ages. Germline values: CDR1 MDHEN, CDR2 SYDVKM. The CDR3 covers 17 residues. Primed by a sample-barcoded 5' primer and a J-beta primer mix, a second PCR proceeded for about 7 to 11 cycles. In TCRdb, the 5' RACE reads were re-called with MiXCR into one record per CDR3 protein. The sample consists of roughly 1,100,000 distinct CDR3 sequences, approximately 25% of them appearing once. This sample was shared with a second study, whose subject was T cells of mothers and their children. That investigation notes: cDNA was synthesized from all extracted RNA at about 1.6 ug per reaction. There were over 8.5 million TCR beta CDR3 reads from each mother and about 3 million from each child.

This sequence originates from a girl aged 2-10 years in good health. Input material: blood. V and J are TRBV28 and TRBJ2-1; D is tentatively TRBD1 or TRBD2 (5 bases each). The J call may be faulty, since TRBJ2-5 better matches the DNA end. For the CDR3, the DNA is TGTGCCAGCAGCCCTAGTGGGGCTAGCCCCAAAGTCGAGACCCAGTACTTC. As protein: CASSPSGASPKVETQYF.